This T cell receptor beta chain was sequenced in a study of T cells after yellow fever vaccination. Study conclusions and caveats: Overlap between CD4 and CD8 compartments was detected for a small share of clonotypes.

The germline V gene has CDR1 SGHTA and CDR2 FQGNSA. Losses at the gene ends were 1 base for V and 5 bases for J; bases not matched to a gene: 7. CDR3 size: 17 residues. They built TCR cDNA with 5'RACE template switching, a step that put in a universal primer site and UMIs. TCRdb independently ran MiXCR on the 5' RACE reads; one entry per CDR3 protein. The profile shows a few hundred thousand distinct CDR3 sequences, approximately 4% of them singletons. A note on this clonotype: Its antigen is not identified.

Specimen: PBMCs, collected 5 days after the yellow fever booster vaccination. This clonotype was sampled from a man aged 18 to 29 who received the YFV17D yellow fever vaccine. The chain has TRBV7-2 and TRBJ2-2, with TRBD2 identical over 10 bases. CDR3 region: CASSLEGLAGVTGELFF. CDR3 DNA sequence: TGTGCCAGCAGCTTAGAAGGCCTAGCGGGGGTAACCGGGGAGCTGTTTTTT.